This TCR beta chain was sequenced during a study of blood T cell repertoires in COVID-19. In the study overall: Acute-phase and convalescent COVID-19 samples originated in the United States, Italy and Spain.

Patients of the Seattle cohort, enrolled during active infection, were followed longitudinally. The germline gives CDR1 MDHEN, CDR2 SYDVKM. The CDR3 totals 15 residues. V was clipped by 6 bases and J by 6 bases; unmatched bases: 9. Per the original data handling: Estimates of nucleated cell counts were drawn from the amplification of reference gene primers. TCRdb keeps only in-frame clones here, not all; method: immunoSEQ multiplex PCR. That table is the source of V, J and clone size, and D and trimming were worked out from the DNA. Of some 120,000 clones listed, approximately 81% are singletons. The rearrangement uses TRBV28 and TRBJ2-3; TRBD2 agrees at 10 bases. Sequenced: peripheral blood. The sequence was obtained from a man of 80 years or more with COVID-19, enrolled during active disease. As DNA, the CDR3 is TGTGCCAGCAGAGCACTAGCGGGAATGTGGGATACGCAGTATTTT. Encoded protein: CASRALAGMWDTQYF.